Listed below are T cell receptor beta chains from one sample, sequenced in a study of blood T cell repertoires in COVID-19. Data came from immunoSEQ multiplex PCR; TCRdb stores just in-frame clones and leaves some out. The table has hundreds of thousands of clones, about 90% seen once. Sequencing was done on a sample of peripheral blood. All receptors come from a woman aged 18-29 years who had recovered from COVID-19. CDR3s include the opening cysteine and the closing phenylalanine or tryptophan. A D gene is named only where the DNA matches it firmly. The size of a clone is reported for some rows only, either as once, few or many, or as a class for expanded clones.

CDR3: CSVVGTSGKLNEQFF; DNA: TGCAGCGTTGTGGGGACTAGCGGGAAGCTCAATGAGCAGTTCTTC; J: TRBJ2-1; D: TRBD2; size: NA; V: TRBV29-1
CDR3: CASRRTGYTNEKLFF; DNA: TGTGCCAGCAGAAGGACAGGGTATACTAATGAAAAACTGTTTTTT; J: TRBJ1-4; D: TRBD1; size: NA; V: TRBV27
CDR3: CASSEEGARGNTIYF; DNA: TGTGCCAGCAGTGAGGAGGGGGCGAGGGGAAACACCATATATTTT; J: TRBJ1-3; D: TRBD1; size: NA; V: TRBV2
CDR3: CASSLGSSGRQETQYF; DNA: TGTGCCAGCAGCTTAGGTTCTAGCGGGAGGCAAGAGACCCAGTACTTC; J: TRBJ2-5; D: TRBD2; size: NA; V: TRBV7-6
CDR3: CASSSNGLTSGNTIYF; DNA: TGTGCCAGCAGCTCGAACGGACTGACCTCTGGAAACACCATATATTTT; J: TRBJ1-3; D: NA; size: once; V: TRBV7-9
CDR3: CASSGRQVRNEKLFF; DNA: TGTGCCAGCAGTGGCAGACAGGTTCGAAATGAAAAACTGTTTTTT; J: TRBJ1-4; D: NA; size: NA; V: TRBV2
CDR3: CSVDYRGSGYTF; DNA: TGCAGCGTTGACTACAGGGGCTCTGGCTACACCTTC; J: TRBJ1-2; D: TRBD1; size: NA; V: TRBV29-1
CDR3: CASSQIIAGDSNEQFF; DNA: TGTGCCAGCAGCCAAATAATAGCGGGAGATTCTAATGAGCAGTTCTTC; J: TRBJ2-1; D: TRBD2; size: NA; V: TRBV4-2
CDR3: CASLRQHTDTQYF; DNA: TGTGCCTCCCTGCGGCAGCACACAGATACGCAGTATTTT; J: TRBJ2-3; D: NA; size: NA; V: TRBV18
CDR3: CASSMRTGNIGTEAFF; DNA: TGTGCCAGTAGTATGAGGACAGGGAATATCGGCACTGAAGCTTTCTTT; J: TRBJ1-1; D: TRBD1; size: NA; V: TRBV19
CDR3: CAIRAGGYSYGYTF; DNA: TGTGCCATCAGGGCAGGGGGCTATAGCTATGGCTACACCTTC; J: TRBJ1-2; D: TRBD1; size: NA; V: TRBV10-3
CDR3: CASSSRTDTQYF; DNA: TGTGCCAGCAGTTCCCGTACAGATACGCAGTATTTT; J: TRBJ2-3; D: NA; size: once; V: TRBV6-2/TRBV6-3
CDR3: CASSQAAGGLMRNEQFF; DNA: TGCGCCAGCAGCCAAGCGGCGGGAGGGCTTATGAGGAATGAGCAGTTCTTC; J: TRBJ2-1; D: TRBD2; size: NA; V: TRBV4-3
CDR3: CAISAGALAGSQGHTGELFF; DNA: TGTGCCATCAGTGCAGGTGCCCTAGCGGGCTCACAGGGGCACACCGGGGAGCTGTTTTTT; J: TRBJ2-2; D: NA; size: NA; V: TRBV10-3
CDR3: CASSLDQGWGGYTF; DNA: TGTGCCAGCAGCTTAGACCAGGGGTGGGGTGGCTACACCTTC; J: TRBJ1-2; D: NA; size: few; V: TRBV7-2
CDR3: CASPWGQQETQYF; DNA: TGTGCCAGCCCGTGGGGGCAGCAAGAGACCCAGTACTTC; J: TRBJ2-5; D: NA; size: NA; V: TRBV21-1
CDR3: CASRVSGSMANEQFF; DNA: TGTGCCAGCAGAGTAAGCGGGAGTATGGCAAATGAGCAGTTCTTC; J: TRBJ2-1; D: TRBD2; size: few; V: TRBV2
CDR3: CASGLVKFSGGPQFF; DNA: TGTGCTAGTGGTTTGGTAAAGTTTTCTGGCGGGCCCCAGTTCTTC; J: TRBJ2-1; D: NA; size: NA; V: TRBV12-5
CDR3: CASSPFCSGRGYNEQFF; DNA: TGTGCCAGCAGCCCATTTTGTAGCGGGAGAGGTTACAATGAGCAGTTCTTC; J: TRBJ2-1; D: NA; size: NA; V: TRBV21-1
CDR3: CASSTGQGAGGYTF; DNA: TGTGCCAGCTCGACGGGACAGGGGGCGGGTGGCTACACCTTC; J: TRBJ1-2; D: TRBD1; size: NA; V: TRBV6-6
CDR3: CASRNGGSETQYF; DNA: TGTGCCAGCAGAAACGGGGGGTCGGAGACCCAGTACTTC; J: TRBJ2-5; D: TRBD2; size: NA; V: TRBV11-3
CDR3: CASSQVRAGVFYNEQFF; DNA: TGCGCCAGCAGCCAAGTTCGAGCGGGCGTCTTCTACAATGAGCAGTTCTTC; J: TRBJ2-1; D: NA; size: NA; V: TRBV4-1
CDR3: CASSWTGRNTGELFF; DNA: TGTGCCAGCTCGTGGACAGGGAGGAACACCGGGGAGCTGTTTTTT; J: TRBJ2-2; D: TRBD1; size: few; V: TRBV11-2
CDR3: CASSIKREGYNEQFF; DNA: TGTGCCAGTAGTATTAAGCGGGAGGGCTACAATGAGCAGTTCTTC; J: TRBJ2-1; D: TRBD2; size: NA; V: TRBV19
CDR3: CAWSTRWQGGTEAFF; DNA: TGTGCCTGGAGTACTCGGTGGCAGGGCGGCACTGAAGCTTTCTTT; J: TRBJ1-1; D: NA; size: NA; V: TRBV30
CDR3: CASSQEPPSALTGELFF; DNA: TGCGCCAGCAGCCAAGAACCCCCTAGTGCCCTCACTGGGGAGCTGTTTTTT; J: TRBJ2-2; D: NA; size: NA; V: TRBV4-3
CDR3: CASSSRLAGIGDTQYF; DNA: TGCGCCAGCAGCTCAAGACTAGCGGGTATTGGAGATACGCAGTATTTT; J: TRBJ2-3; D: TRBD2; size: NA; V: TRBV5-1
CDR3: CASSLVRAGEQFF; DNA: TGTGCCAGCAGTTTAGTACGAGCGGGGGAGCAGTTCTTC; J: TRBJ2-1; D: TRBD2; size: NA; V: TRBV12-3/TRBV12-4
CDR3: CASRGTEGRELFF; DNA: TGTGCCAGCCGAGGGACAGAAGGTCGGGAGCTGTTTTTT; J: TRBJ2-2; D: TRBD1; size: NA; V: TRBV2
CDR3: CASSQDNSGNTIYF; DNA: TGCGCCAGCAGCCAGGACAATTCTGGAAACACCATATATTTT; J: TRBJ1-3; D: NA; size: NA; V: TRBV4-1